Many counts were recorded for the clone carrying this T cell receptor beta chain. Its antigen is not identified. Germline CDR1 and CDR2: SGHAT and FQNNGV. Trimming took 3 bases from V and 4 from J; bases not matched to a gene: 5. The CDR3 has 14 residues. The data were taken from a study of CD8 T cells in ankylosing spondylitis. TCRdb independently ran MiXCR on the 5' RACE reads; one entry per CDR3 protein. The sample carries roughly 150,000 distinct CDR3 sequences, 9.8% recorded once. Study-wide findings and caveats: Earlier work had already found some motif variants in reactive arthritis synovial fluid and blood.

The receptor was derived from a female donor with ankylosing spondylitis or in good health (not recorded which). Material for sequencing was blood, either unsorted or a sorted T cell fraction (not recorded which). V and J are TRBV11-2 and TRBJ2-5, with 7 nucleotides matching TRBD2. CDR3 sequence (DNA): TGTGCCAGCAGCTTCCGGACTAGTGGAGAGACCCAGTACTTC. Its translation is CASSFRTSGETQYF.